This TCR beta chain comes out of a study of cytomegalovirus exposure and HLA in healthy donors. CDR1 is MGHRA, CDR2 YSYEKL, per germline. Trimming at V came to 6 bases and at J to 3 bases, leaving 6 bases not matched to a gene. The CDR3 has 14 residues. Using immunoSEQ multiplex PCR, the repertoire was profiled, and TCRdb retains in-frame clones only, with some absent. The sample holds a few hundred thousand clones; just over 85% are singletons and the top ten take 0.7% to 0.85%. The chain is built from TRBV4-1 and TRBJ2-5; 8 bases are shared with TRBD2. This receptor was obtained from a woman aged 18 to 35 in good health and CMV-seronegative. The sample consisted of PBMCs. CDR3 coding DNA: TGCGCCAGCAGTTACCCGGGACTAGAAGAGACCCAGTACTTC. Translating it yields CASSYPGLEETQYF.